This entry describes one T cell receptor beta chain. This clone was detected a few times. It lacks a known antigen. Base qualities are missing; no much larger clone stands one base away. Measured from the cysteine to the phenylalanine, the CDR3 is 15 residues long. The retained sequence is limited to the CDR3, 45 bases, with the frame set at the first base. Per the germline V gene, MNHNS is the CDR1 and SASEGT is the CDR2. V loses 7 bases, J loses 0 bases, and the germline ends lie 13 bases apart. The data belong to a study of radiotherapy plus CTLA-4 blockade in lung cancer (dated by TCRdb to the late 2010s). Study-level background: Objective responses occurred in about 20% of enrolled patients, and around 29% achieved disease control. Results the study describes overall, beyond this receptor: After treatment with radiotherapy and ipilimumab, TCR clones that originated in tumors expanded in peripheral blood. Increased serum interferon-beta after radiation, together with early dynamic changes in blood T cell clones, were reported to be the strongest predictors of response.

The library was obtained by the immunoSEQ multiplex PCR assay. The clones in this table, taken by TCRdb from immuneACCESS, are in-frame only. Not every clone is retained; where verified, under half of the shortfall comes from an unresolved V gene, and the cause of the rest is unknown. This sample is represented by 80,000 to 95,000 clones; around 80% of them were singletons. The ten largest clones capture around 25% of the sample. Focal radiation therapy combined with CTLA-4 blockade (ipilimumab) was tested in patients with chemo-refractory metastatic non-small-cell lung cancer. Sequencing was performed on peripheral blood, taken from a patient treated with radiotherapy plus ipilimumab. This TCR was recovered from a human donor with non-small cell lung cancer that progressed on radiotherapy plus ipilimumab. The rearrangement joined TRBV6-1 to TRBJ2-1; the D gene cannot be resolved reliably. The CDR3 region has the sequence CASTPGVGSYNEQFF. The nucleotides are TGTGCCAGCACCCCTGGCGTCGGCTCCTACAATGAGCAGTTCTTC.